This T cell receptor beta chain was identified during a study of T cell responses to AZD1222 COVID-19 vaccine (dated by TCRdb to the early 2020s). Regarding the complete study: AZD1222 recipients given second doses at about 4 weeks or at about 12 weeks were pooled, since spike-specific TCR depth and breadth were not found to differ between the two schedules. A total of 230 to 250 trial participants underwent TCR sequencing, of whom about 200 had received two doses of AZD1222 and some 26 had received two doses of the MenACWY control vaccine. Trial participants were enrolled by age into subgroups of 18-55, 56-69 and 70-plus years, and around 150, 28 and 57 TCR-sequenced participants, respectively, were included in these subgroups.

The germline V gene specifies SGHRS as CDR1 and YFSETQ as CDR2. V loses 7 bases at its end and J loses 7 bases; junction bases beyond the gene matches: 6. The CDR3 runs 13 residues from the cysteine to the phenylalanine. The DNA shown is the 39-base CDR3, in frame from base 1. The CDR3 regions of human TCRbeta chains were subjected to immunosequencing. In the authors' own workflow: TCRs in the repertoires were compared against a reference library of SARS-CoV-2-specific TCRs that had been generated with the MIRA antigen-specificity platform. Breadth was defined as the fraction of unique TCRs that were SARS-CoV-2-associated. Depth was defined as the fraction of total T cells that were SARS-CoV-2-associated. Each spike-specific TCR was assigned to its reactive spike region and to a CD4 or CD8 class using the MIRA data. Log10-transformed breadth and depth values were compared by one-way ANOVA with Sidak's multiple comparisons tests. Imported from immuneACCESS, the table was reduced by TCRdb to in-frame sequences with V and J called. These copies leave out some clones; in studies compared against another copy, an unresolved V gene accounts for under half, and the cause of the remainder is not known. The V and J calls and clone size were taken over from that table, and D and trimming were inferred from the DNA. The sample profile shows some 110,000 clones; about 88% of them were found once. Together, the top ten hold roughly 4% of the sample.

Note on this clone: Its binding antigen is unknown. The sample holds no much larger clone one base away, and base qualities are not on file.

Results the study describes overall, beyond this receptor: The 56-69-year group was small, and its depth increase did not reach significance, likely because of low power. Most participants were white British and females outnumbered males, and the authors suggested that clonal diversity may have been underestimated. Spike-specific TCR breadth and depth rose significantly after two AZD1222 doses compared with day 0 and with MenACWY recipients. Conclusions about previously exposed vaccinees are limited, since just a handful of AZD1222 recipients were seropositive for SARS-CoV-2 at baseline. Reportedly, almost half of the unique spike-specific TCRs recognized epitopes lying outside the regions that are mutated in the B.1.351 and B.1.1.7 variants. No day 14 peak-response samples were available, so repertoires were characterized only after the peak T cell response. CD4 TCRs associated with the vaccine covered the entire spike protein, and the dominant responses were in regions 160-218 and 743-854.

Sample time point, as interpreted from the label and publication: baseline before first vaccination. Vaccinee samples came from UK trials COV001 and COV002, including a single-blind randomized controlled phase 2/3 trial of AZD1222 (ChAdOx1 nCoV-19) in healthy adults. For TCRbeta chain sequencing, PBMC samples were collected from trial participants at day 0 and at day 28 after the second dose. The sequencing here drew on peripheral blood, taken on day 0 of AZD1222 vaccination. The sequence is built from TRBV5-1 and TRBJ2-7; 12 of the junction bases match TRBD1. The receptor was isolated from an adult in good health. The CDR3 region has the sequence CASRDRGQGEQYF. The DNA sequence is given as TGCGCCAGCCGGGACAGGGGGCAAGGGGAGCAGTACTTC.